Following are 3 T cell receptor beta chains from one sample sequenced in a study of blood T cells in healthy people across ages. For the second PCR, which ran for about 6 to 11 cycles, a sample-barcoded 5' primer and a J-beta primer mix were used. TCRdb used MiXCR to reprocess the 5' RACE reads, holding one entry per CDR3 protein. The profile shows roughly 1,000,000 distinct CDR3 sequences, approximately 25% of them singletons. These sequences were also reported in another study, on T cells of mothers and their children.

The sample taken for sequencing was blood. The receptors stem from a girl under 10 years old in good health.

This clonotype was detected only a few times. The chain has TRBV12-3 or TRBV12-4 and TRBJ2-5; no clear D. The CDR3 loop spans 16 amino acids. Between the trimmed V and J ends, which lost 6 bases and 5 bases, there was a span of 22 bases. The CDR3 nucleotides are TGTGCCAGCAGCGAAGACCGGTGGTCCAGCAAGGAGACCCAGTACTTC. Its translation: CASSEDRWSSKETQYF.

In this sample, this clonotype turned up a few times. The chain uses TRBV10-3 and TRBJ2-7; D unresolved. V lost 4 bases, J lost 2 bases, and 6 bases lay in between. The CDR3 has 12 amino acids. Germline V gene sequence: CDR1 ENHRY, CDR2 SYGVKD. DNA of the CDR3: TGTGCCATCAGTGTTTCGACCTACGAGCAGTACTTC. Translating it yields CAISVSTYEQYF.

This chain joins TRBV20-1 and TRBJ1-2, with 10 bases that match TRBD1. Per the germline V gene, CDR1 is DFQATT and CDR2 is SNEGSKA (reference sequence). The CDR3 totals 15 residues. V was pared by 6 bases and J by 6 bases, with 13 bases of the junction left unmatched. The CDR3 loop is CSARVVETGGDGYTF. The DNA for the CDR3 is TGCAGTGCAAGGGTCGTCGAGACAGGGGGCGATGGCTACACCTTC.